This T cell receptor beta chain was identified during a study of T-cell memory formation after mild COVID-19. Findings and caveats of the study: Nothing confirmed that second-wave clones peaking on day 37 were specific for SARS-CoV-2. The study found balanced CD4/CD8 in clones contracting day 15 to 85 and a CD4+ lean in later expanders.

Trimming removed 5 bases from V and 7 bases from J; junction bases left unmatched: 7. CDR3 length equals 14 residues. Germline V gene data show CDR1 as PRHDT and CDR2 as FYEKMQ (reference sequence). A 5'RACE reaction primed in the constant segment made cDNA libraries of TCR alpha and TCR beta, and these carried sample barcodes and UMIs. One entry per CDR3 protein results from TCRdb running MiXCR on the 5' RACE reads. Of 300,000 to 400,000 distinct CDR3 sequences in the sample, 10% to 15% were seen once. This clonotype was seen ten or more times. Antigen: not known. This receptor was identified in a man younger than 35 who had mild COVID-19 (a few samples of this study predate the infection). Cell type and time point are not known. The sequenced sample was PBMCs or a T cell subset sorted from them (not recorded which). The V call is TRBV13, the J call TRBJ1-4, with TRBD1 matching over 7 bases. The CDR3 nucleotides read TGTGCCAGCAGCAAGACAGGGTTTGCTGAAAAACTGTTTTTT. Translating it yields CASSKTGFAEKLFF.